The 31 T cell receptor beta chains reported below all come from one sample, sequenced in a study of T cell changes during pregnancy in multiple sclerosis. TCRdb's table, derived via immunoSEQ multiplex PCR, lists solely in-frame clones and lacks some. The repertoire holds around 50,000 clones, with 94% as singletons. The sample here was CD8+ T cells from peripheral blood mononuclear cells, taken in the first trimester of pregnancy. The receptors derive from a female donor with multiple sclerosis, enrolled in a pregnancy study.

The chain joins TRBV28 to TRBJ2-7; 8 nucleotides match TRBD2. Trimming removed 11 bases from V and 5 bases from J; junction bases left unmatched: 14. This CDR3 contains 14 residues. Germline CDR1 and CDR2: MDHEN and SYDVKM. CDR3 in DNA: TGTGCCGCCCTCAAAGCGGGAGCTCTCAACGAGCAGTACTTC. Its translation is CAALKAGALNEQYF.

The chain employs TRBV28 and TRBJ1-1; the match to TRBD1 covers 9 bases. Germline CDR1 reads MDHEN; CDR2 reads SYDVKM. The CDR3 length is 11 residues. Here the CDR3 reads CADRGGTEAFF. In nucleotides, the CDR3 is TGTGCTGACAGGGGGGGCACTGAAGCTTTCTTT. Looking up the rest from reference TRBV28 and TRBJ1-1 gives the full variable domain: DVKVTQSSRYLVKRTGEKVFLECVQDMDHENMFWYRQDPGLGLRLIYFSYDVKMKEKGDIPEGYSVSREKKERFSLILESASTNQTSMYLCADRGGTEAFFGQGTRLTVV.

The chain combines TRBV6-7 with TRBJ1-5; 7 bases map to TRBD1. TRBV6-7 is filed as an ORF, its function uncertain. J lost 3 bases, V lost 5 bases, and 10 bases had no gene match. The CDR3 is made up of 16 amino acids. The CDR3 DNA is TGTGCCAGCAGTCCCCGGCAGGGGGTATACAATCAGCCCCAGCATTTT. Residues: CASSPRQGVYNQPQHF.

This sequence joins TRBV2 and TRBJ2-7; D is possibly TRBD1 (8 bases). Germline loops: CDR1 SNHLY, CDR2 FYNNEI. The length of the CDR3 is 12 residues. The CDR3, as DNA: TGTGTCAGGCGGGGGACAGGTCCCGAGCAGTACTTC. Translation gives CVRRGTGPEQYF. Supplemented by reference TRBV2 and TRBJ2-7, the full variable domain reads EPEVTQTPSHQVTQMGQEVILRCVPISNHLYFYWYRQILGQKVEFLVSFYNNEISEKSEIFDDQFSVERPDGSNFTLKIRSTKLEDSAMYFCVRRGTGPEQYFGPGTRLTVT.

The chain combines TRBV5-5 with TRBJ1-1; maybe TRBD1 (5 bases). Germline lookup yields CDR1 SGHKS and CDR2 YYEKEE (reference sequence). CDR3 length: 15 amino acids. V gave up 0 bases and J gave up 3 bases, with 12 bases separating them. Written as DNA, the CDR3 is TGTGCCAGCAGCTTGGTGCGGGGAGGGGACACTGAAGCTTTCTTT. Encoded protein: CASSLVRGGDTEAFF.

V gene TRBV14 combines with J gene TRBJ2-1; the match to TRBD2 covers 14 bases. V shed 6 bases and J 7 bases; nucleotides not matched to a gene: 5. Germline V CDR1 and CDR2: SGHDN, FVKESK. The CDR3 is made up of 15 amino acids. CDR3 amino acids: CASRAWTSGGNEQFF. CDR3 DNA: TGTGCCAGCAGAGCGTGGACTAGCGGGGGGAATGAGCAGTTCTTC.

The chain links TRBV19 to TRBJ2-1; 8 nucleotides line up with TRBD2. The CDR3 has 14 residues. The V and J ends lost 5 bases and 1 base, in that order; junction bases with no gene match: 1. Germline CDR1 LNHDA, CDR2 SQIVND (reference sequence). CDR3 loop: CASSREGSYNEQFF. DNA of the CDR3: TGTGCCAGTAGTCGGGAGGGTTCCTACAATGAGCAGTTCTTC. Full variable domain (remainder filled in from reference TRBV19 and TRBJ2-1): DGGITQSPKYLFRKEGQNVTLSCEQNLNHDAMYWYRQDPGQGLRLIYYSQIVNDFQKGDIAEGYSVSREKKESFPLTVTSAQKNPTAFYLCASSREGSYNEQFFGPGTRLTVL.

This chain links TRBV29-1 with TRBJ1-4; D is possibly TRBD1 (6 bases). Germline loops: CDR1 SQVTM, CDR2 ANQGSEA. The CDR3 is 18 residues long. V was clipped by 1 base and J by 4 bases, with 22 bases between them. The CDR3 is CSVEVWGLSHTDNEKLFF. For the CDR3, the DNA is TGCAGCGTTGAAGTTTGGGGGCTCTCCCACACTGATAATGAAAAACTGTTTTTT.

The chain uses TRBV27 and TRBJ2-5; 10 nucleotides match TRBD2. This CDR3 region has 15 residues. The ends lost 6 bases at V and 5 bases at J; junction bases unmatched: 9. Germline V gene lookup returns CDR1 MNHEY and CDR2 SMNVEV (reference sequence). CDR3 in amino acids: CASSGASGRWETQYF. CDR3 nucleotide sequence: TGTGCCAGCAGCGGAGCTAGCGGGAGATGGGAGACCCAGTACTTC.

This rearrangement joins TRBV19 to TRBJ1-1, with a tentative D call TRBD1 (5 bases). The CDR3 runs to 15 residues. Between the trimmed V and J ends, which lost 5 bases and 3 bases, there was a span of 16 bases. Germline V lookup: CDR1 LNHDA, CDR2 SQIVND (reference sequence). The CDR3 protein is CASSSGPGRDTEAFF. DNA of the CDR3: TGTGCCAGTAGTTCCGGACCGGGCAGGGACACTGAAGCTTTCTTT.

This chain links TRBV27 with TRBJ2-1; 12 nucleotides match TRBD2. The CDR3 has 15 residues. Germline V CDR1 and CDR2: MNHEY, SMNVEV (reference sequence). J lost 7 bases, V lost 3 bases, and 4 bases had no gene match. The CDR3 reads CASSFSTSGSNEQFF. The DNA of the CDR3 is TGTGCCAGCAGTTTCTCGACTAGCGGGAGTAATGAGCAGTTCTTC.

The rearrangement uses TRBV5-1 and TRBJ1-1; 8 bases map to TRBD1. Losses at the gene ends were 4 bases for V and 11 bases for J; bases not matched to a gene: 13. Germline V gives CDR1 SGHRS, CDR2 YFSETQ. CDR3 size: 14 residues. The CDR3: CASSLSQGASVAFF. The CDR3 DNA is TGCGCCAGCAGCCTCTCCCAGGGGGCCTCCGTGGCTTTCTTT.

V usage is TRBV5-5 and J usage is TRBJ1-4, with 7 bases aligning to TRBD1. There are 17 residues in the CDR3. Germline CDR1 reads SGHKS; CDR2 reads YYEKEE (reference sequence). The V segment lost 3 bases and the J segment 0 bases; nucleotides outside the gene matches: 8. The CDR3 DNA is TGTGCCAGCAGCTACGGGACAGAGGATGCAACTAATGAAAAACTGTTTTTT. The encoded protein is CASSYGTEDATNEKLFF.

The V call is TRBV5-1, the J call TRBJ2-2; 9 bases line up with TRBD1. The V and J ends lost 0 bases and 5 bases, in that order; junction bases with no gene match: 5. The CDR3 has 16 residues. Germline lookup yields CDR1 SGHRS and CDR2 YFSETQ. The CDR3 nucleotides read TGCGCCAGCAGCTTGGCGGGACAGGGAGGGACCGGGGAGCTGTTTTTT. Encoded protein: CASSLAGQGGTGELFF.

The V gene is TRBV6-1, the J gene TRBJ2-7; 7 nucleotides agree with TRBD1. In germline, CDR1 is MNHNS, CDR2 SASEGT. This CDR3 has 14 residues. J was trimmed by 7 bases and V by 6 bases; bases with no gene match: 12. DNA of the CDR3: TGTGCCAGCAGGAAAGGACAGGATGTTGAAGAGCAGTACTTC. Translation gives CASRKGQDVEEQYF.

This chain joins TRBV9 and TRBJ1-6, with D perhaps matching TRBD1 (5 bases). CDR3 size: 19 residues. V lost 4 bases and J 11 bases, leaving 31 bases between the germline ends. Germline assignment: CDR1 SGDLS and CDR2 YYNGEE. In nucleotides, the CDR3 is TGTGCCAGCAGCCTCAGCTTCGTCCCCTTTGACAGTTCGGATCCACCCCTCCACTTT. Translation: CASSLSFVPFDSSDPPLHF.

The sample holds a few counts of this clone. The chain carries TRBV5-4 and TRBJ1-3, with D perhaps matching TRBD1 (5 bases). Trimming took off 1 base at V and 4 bases at J, with 12 bases between the two ends. The CDR3 contains 15 residues. The germline gives CDR1 SGHNT, CDR2 YYREEE (reference sequence). CDR3 loop: CASSLQGASGNTIYF. The CDR3 coding sequence is TGTGCCAGCAGCTTGCAAGGGGCGTCAGGAAACACCATATATTTT. The full variable domain, in which reference TRBV5-4 and TRBJ1-3 provide the parts outside the CDR3, is ETGVTQSPTHLIKTRGQQVTLRCSSQSGHNTVSWYQQALGQGPQFIFQYYREEENGRGNFPPRFSGLQFPNYSSELNVNALELDDSALYLCASSLQGASGNTIYFGEGSWLTVV.

The J gene is TRBJ1-1, the V gene TRBV4-3, with TRBD1 as a possible D gene (6 bases). Trimming cost V 5 bases and J 5 bases, with 15 bases left between them. The CDR3 length is 14 residues. Looked up from germline, CDR1 is LGHNA and CDR2 is YSLEER. CDR3 region: CASSYSGVLTEAFF. In nucleotides, the CDR3 is TGCGCCAGCAGCTACTCAGGGGTTCTGACTGAAGCTTTCTTT.

The chain links TRBV7-9 to TRBJ2-1; D perhaps matches TRBD1 (6 bases). The CDR3 is 13 residues long. V lost 3 bases to trimming and J lost 8 bases, with 11 bases between them. Germline CDR1 and CDR2: SEHNR and FQNEAQ (reference sequence). The CDR3 bases are TGTGCCAGCAGCTTCACAGGGTGGGATGAGCAGTTCTTC. Amino acid sequence: CASSFTGWDEQFF.

The chain carries TRBV7-9 and TRBJ1-3; 9 positions match TRBD1. Germline CDR1 and CDR2: SEHNR and FQNEAQ (reference sequence). This CDR3 contains 16 residues. The J segment lost 1 base and the V segment lost 5 bases, leaving 6 bases of the junction unmatched. In nucleotides, the CDR3 is TGTGCCAGCAGCACCACCGGGACAGGGTCTGGAAACACCATATATTTT. Its translation is CASSTTGTGSGNTIYF.

Turning to this clone: Relative to the germline gene, one junction end is altered; a read error may explain this. The chain links TRBV28 to TRBJ2-3, with 9 bases lining up with TRBD2. Per germline, CDR1 MDHEN and CDR2 SYDVKM. The CDR3 length is 12 residues. This chain's CDR3 is CASSPPTSGPRF. The CDR3 DNA sequence: TGTGCCAGCAGTCCCCCTACTAGCGGGCCGCGTTTT.

The chain employs TRBV27 and TRBJ2-7, with a possible D match to TRBD1 (5 bases). This CDR3 has 14 residues. CDR1 MNHEY and CDR2 SMNVEV come from the germline V gene (reference sequence). Trimming stripped 2 bases from V and 3 bases from J, with 11 bases between. CDR3 sequence reads: CASSLRDSIYEQYF. CDR3 in DNA: TGTGCCAGCAGTTTACGAGACAGCATCTACGAGCAGTACTTC.

This chain uses TRBV4-1 with TRBJ1-1; a possible D gene is TRBD1 (5 bases). The CDR3 runs 13 residues. V lost 1 base, J lost 5 bases, and 8 bases lay in between. Germline V gene sequence: CDR1 MGHRA, CDR2 YSYEKL. The chain's CDR3 is CASSQVPGTEAFF. The CDR3 DNA reads TGCGCCAGCAGCCAAGTACCAGGGACTGAAGCTTTCTTT.

The chain combines TRBV7-8 with TRBJ1-1; D possibly corresponds to TRBD1 (6 bases). Germline assignment: CDR1 SGHVS and CDR2 FQNEAQ. CDR3 length: 15 residues. V lost 2 bases and J lost 2, with 12 bases in between. The CDR3 loop is CASSLLRTANTEAFF. The CDR3, as DNA: TGTGCCAGCAGCTTACTCCGGACAGCTAACACTGAAGCTTTCTTT.

The chain combines TRBV4-3 with TRBJ1-2; 7 positions agree with TRBD1. CDR3 length equals 14 residues. CDR1 is LGHNA, CDR2 YSLEER, per germline. The V gene end was trimmed by 0 bases and the J gene end by 5 bases; junction bases not matched to a gene: 3. As DNA, the CDR3 is TGCGCCAGCAGCCAAGACCAGGGGGTATATGGCTACACCTTC. Its protein is CASSQDQGVYGYTF.

The rearrangement links TRBV18 to TRBJ1-1, with no clear D. The CDR3 is made up of 16 amino acids. Per germline, CDR1 KGHSH and CDR2 LQKENI. The ends were cut back, 6 bases at V and 0 bases at J, with 17 bases in the middle. The CDR3 DNA follows: TGTGCCAGCTCCCTGACCAGGTTATGGGTGAACACTGAAGCTTTCTTT. It specifies CASSLTRLWVNTEAFF.

This sequence joins TRBV4-1 and TRBJ2-1, with D maybe TRBD2 (5 bases). There are 14 residues in the CDR3. Germline V lookup: CDR1 MGHRA, CDR2 YSYEKL. V was clipped by 4 bases and J by 4 bases, with 11 bases between them. CDR3 sequence: CASSPVREYNEQFF. The CDR3 coding sequence is TGCGCCAGCAGCCCCGTGAGGGAGTACAATGAGCAGTTCTTC.

The rearrangement joins TRBV7-9 to TRBJ2-1; TRBD2 aligns across 12 bases. CDR3 length equals 16 residues. Trimming took 6 bases from V and 2 from J; bases not matched to a gene: 5. From germline, CDR1 is SEHNR and CDR2 FQNEAQ (reference sequence). CDR3 region: CASSPGTSGPYNEQFF. The CDR3 DNA reads as TGTGCCAGCAGTCCCGGGACTAGCGGGCCCTACAATGAGCAGTTCTTC.

The rearrangement links TRBV6-4 to TRBJ2-3, with 10 bases fitting TRBD1. Germline loops: CDR1 MRHNA, CDR2 SNTAGT. V dropped 0 bases and J dropped 4; count of bases not matched to a gene: 1. The CDR3 runs 15 residues. The CDR3: CASSDSGQGPDTQYF. CDR3 nucleotide sequence: TGTGCCAGCAGTGACTCGGGACAGGGGCCAGATACGCAGTATTTT.

This clone was seen only a few times. This chain connects TRBV6-4 to TRBJ2-3, with 8 bases aligning to TRBD2. Germline loops: CDR1 MRHNA, CDR2 SNTAGT. CDR3 length: 16 amino acids. After removal of 4 bases from V and 4 bases from J, the junction contained 10 bases not matched to a gene. CDR3 sequence: CASSGSAGETADTQYF. The CDR3 bases are TGTGCCAGCAGTGGATCAGCGGGGGAGACGGCAGATACGCAGTATTTT.

This clone appeared a few times. The V call is TRBV6-1, the J call TRBJ2-7; 10 bases fit TRBD1. V shed 1 base, J shed 0 bases, and the junction held 0 bases outside the gene matches. The CDR3 consists of 15 residues. Germline CDR1 reads MNHNS; CDR2 reads SASEGT. The CDR3 loop reads CASSEGTGGSYEQYF. The CDR3 DNA reads TGTGCCAGCAGTGAAGGGACAGGGGGCTCCTACGAGCAGTACTTC.